This T cell receptor beta chain was observed in a study of blood T cell repertoires in COVID-19. About the study: The origin of the acute and convalescent COVID-19 samples was the United States, Italy and Spain.

Per the original data handling: Reference gene primer amplification in the assay estimated nucleated cell counts. Libraries were prepared by immunoSEQ multiplex PCR; TCRdb keeps only in-frame clonotypes and omits some of them. D and trimming come from the DNA, and the V and J calls and clone size come from that table. Of 85,000 to 130,000 clones in the sample, 85% to 90% were seen once. This CDR3 comprises 16 residues. Germline lookup yields CDR1 MNHNS and CDR2 SASEGT. V was clipped by 3 bases and J by 0 bases; unmatched bases: 5. Input material: peripheral blood. The receptor's source is a man aged 45 to 65 with acute or convalescent COVID-19. This chain joins TRBV6-1 and TRBJ2-7, with 10 bases that match TRBD2. The CDR3 is CASSDRTSGVSYEQYF. Written as DNA, the CDR3 is TGTGCCAGCAGTGACAGGACTAGCGGTGTCTCCTACGAGCAGTACTTC.